Listed below are T cell receptor beta chains from one sample, sequenced in a study of vaccination and CD4 T cells after COVID-19. No antigen has been assigned to these receptors. TCRdb processed the PCR reads anew with MiXCR; each CDR3 protein has one entry. The sample holds a few thousand distinct CDR3 sequences, approximately 19% seen once. Sequencing was done on a sample of CD4+ T cells from blood, cultured in vitro. Receptors were obtained from a human donor who had recovered from COVID-19. The CDR3 runs from the conserved cysteine through the conserved F or W. The D gene is left open where the match is weak. Clone size is stated in some rows and not others, as once, few, many or a class when expanded.

cdr3_aa: CASSPDGPYEQYF; cdr3_nt: TGTGCCAGCAGCCCCGACGGGCCCTACGAGCAGTACTTC; clone_size: -; j_call: TRBJ2-7; d_call: -; v_call: TRBV5-4
cdr3_aa: CAWTSMGGFEKLFF; cdr3_nt: TGTGCCTGGACTTCAATGGGGGGCTTTGAAAAACTGTTTTTT; clone_size: few; j_call: TRBJ1-4; d_call: -; v_call: TRBV30
cdr3_aa: CASSQDLGGEDNEQFF; cdr3_nt: TGTGCCAGCAGCCAAGATCTTGGCGGGGAGGACAATGAGCAGTTCTTC; clone_size: few; j_call: TRBJ2-1; d_call: -; v_call: TRBV4-2
cdr3_aa: CAISYTDTQYF; cdr3_nt: TGTGCCATCAGTTACACAGATACGCAGTATTTT; clone_size: -; j_call: TRBJ2-3; d_call: -; v_call: TRBV10-3
cdr3_aa: CASSGGREGGNTIYF; cdr3_nt: TGTGCCAGCAGTGGGGGCAGGGAAGGTGGAAACACCATATATTTT; clone_size: medium-sized; j_call: TRBJ1-3; d_call: -; v_call: TRBV6-1
cdr3_aa: CASSRLQGTGNTIYF; cdr3_nt: TGTGCCAGCAGTAGATTACAGGGTACTGGAAACACCATATATTTT; clone_size: -; j_call: TRBJ1-3; d_call: -; v_call: TRBV6-1
cdr3_aa: CSARQGPNYGYTF; cdr3_nt: TGCAGTGCAAGACAGGGGCCTAACTATGGCTACACCTTC; clone_size: medium-sized; j_call: TRBJ1-2; d_call: TRBD1; v_call: TRBV20-1
cdr3_aa: CASGLVIGDRVNYGYTF; cdr3_nt: TGTGCTAGTGGTTTGGTGATAGGGGACAGGGTAAACTATGGCTACACCTTC; clone_size: -; j_call: TRBJ1-2; d_call: TRBD1; v_call: TRBV12-5
cdr3_aa: CASSRPGQGGETQYF; cdr3_nt: TGTGCCAGCAGCCGTCCGGGACAGGGAGGAGAGACCCAGTACTTC; clone_size: medium-sized; j_call: TRBJ2-5; d_call: TRBD1; v_call: TRBV11-3
cdr3_aa: CASSSNGQVETQYF; cdr3_nt: TGCGCCAGCAGCTCAAATGGGCAGGTGGAGACCCAGTACTTC; clone_size: -; j_call: TRBJ2-5; d_call: -; v_call: TRBV5-1
cdr3_aa: CSARGLAGDTYNEQFF; cdr3_nt: TGCAGTGCTAGGGGTCTAGCGGGGGACACTTACAATGAGCAGTTCTTC; clone_size: -; j_call: TRBJ2-1; d_call: TRBD2; v_call: TRBV20-1
cdr3_aa: CASLAGGVEQYF; cdr3_nt: TGTGCCAGCTTGGCGGGCGGGGTCGAGCAGTACTTC; clone_size: few; j_call: TRBJ2-7; d_call: -; v_call: TRBV6-1
cdr3_aa: CASSAEGGRNTEAFF; cdr3_nt: TGTGCCAGCAGCGCCGAGGGAGGGAGGAACACTGAAGCTTTCTTT; clone_size: few; j_call: TRBJ1-1; d_call: -; v_call: TRBV7-3
cdr3_aa: CASSLQGGQGGNQPQHF; cdr3_nt: TGTGCCAGCAGCCTACAGGGGGGACAGGGAGGCAATCAGCCCCAGCATTTT; clone_size: medium-sized; j_call: TRBJ1-5; d_call: TRBD1; v_call: TRBV5-8
cdr3_aa: CASSFASNIQYF; cdr3_nt: TGTGCCAGCAGCTTCGCGAGTAACATTCAGTACTTC; clone_size: medium-sized; j_call: TRBJ2-4; d_call: -; v_call: TRBV7-2
cdr3_aa: CASSPGRGSYGYTF; cdr3_nt: TGTGCCAGCAGCCCCGGCCGGGGTAGCTATGGCTACACCTTC; clone_size: -; j_call: TRBJ1-2; d_call: -; v_call: TRBV7-8
cdr3_aa: CASSVGGRSQPQHF; cdr3_nt: TGTGCCAGCAGTGTTGGAGGCAGGAGTCAGCCCCAGCATTTT; clone_size: medium-sized; j_call: TRBJ1-5; d_call: -; v_call: TRBV2
cdr3_aa: CAEVKSQETQYF; cdr3_nt: TGCGCCGAAGTAAAGAGTCAAGAGACCCAGTACTTC; clone_size: few; j_call: TRBJ2-5; d_call: -; v_call: TRBV10-1
cdr3_aa: CASSLSGAGELFF; cdr3_nt: TGTGCCAGCAGTTTAAGCGGGGCCGGGGAGCTGTTTTTT; clone_size: -; j_call: TRBJ2-2; d_call: TRBD2; v_call: TRBV12-3/TRBV12-4
cdr3_aa: CASSRLLQGNYGYTF; cdr3_nt: TGTGCCAGCAGCAGACTCCTCCAGGGGAACTATGGCTACACCTTC; clone_size: medium-sized; j_call: TRBJ1-2; d_call: -; v_call: TRBV12-3/TRBV12-4
cdr3_aa: CASSSGLASTGELFF; cdr3_nt: TGTGCCAGTAGCTCGGGACTAGCATCGACCGGGGAGCTGTTTTTT; clone_size: -; j_call: TRBJ2-2; d_call: TRBD2; v_call: TRBV19
cdr3_aa: CASSPENGYTF; cdr3_nt: TGTGCCAGCAGTCCCGAGAATGGCTACACCTTC; clone_size: few; j_call: TRBJ1-2; d_call: -; v_call: TRBV2
cdr3_aa: CASSTRAWGGNSPLHF; cdr3_nt: TGTGCCAGCAGCACCCGGGCGTGGGGGGGGAATTCACCCCTCCACTTT; clone_size: -; j_call: TRBJ1-6; d_call: -; v_call: TRBV9